Below, 7 T cell receptor beta chains from the same sample are listed, as sequenced in a study of blood T cell repertoires in COVID-19. Data came from immunoSEQ multiplex PCR; TCRdb stores just in-frame clones and leaves some out. The repertoire holds 150,000 to 200,000 clones, with about 80% as singletons. Sequenced: peripheral blood. These receptors were obtained from a human donor with acute or convalescent COVID-19. The donor label of this sample is uncertain.

The rearrangement uses TRBV19 and TRBJ1-4; no definite D call. Germline V gene data show CDR1 as LNHDA and CDR2 as SQIVND (reference sequence). The CDR3 totals 14 residues. V lost 6 bases and J 0 bases, leaving 8 bases between the germline ends. CDR3 DNA: TGTGCCAGTAGATTACAGCCAACTAATGAAAAACTGTTTTTT. The encoded protein is CASRLQPTNEKLFF.

The chain recombines TRBV5-4 with TRBJ2-1; TRBD1 matches at 8 bases. V lost 4 bases, J lost 4 bases, and 7 bases stayed unmatched. Germline V gene sequence: CDR1 SGHNT, CDR2 YYREEE (reference sequence). The CDR3 contains 15 residues. CDR3 DNA: TGTGCCAGCAGCCACTGGGACAGGCTATACAATGAGCAGTTCTTC. Translated, it gives CASSHWDRLYNEQFF.

The chain links TRBV6-6 to TRBJ2-1; 7 bases match TRBD2. Looked up from germline, CDR1 is MNHNY and CDR2 is SVGAGI (reference sequence). With 5 bases clipped from V and 0 bases from J, the junction kept 10 bases outside the gene matches. The CDR3 is 17 amino acids. CDR3 in amino acids: CASSPSTRTSSYNEQFF. The CDR3 nucleotides read TGTGCCAGCAGTCCAAGTACACGGACTAGCTCCTACAATGAGCAGTTCTTC.

The J gene is TRBJ1-6, the V gene TRBV7-8, with TRBD1 as a possible D gene (5 bases). Germline CDR1 is SGHVS and CDR2 is FQNEAQ. CDR3 length equals 13 residues. Trimming took 1 base from V and 7 from J, leaving 5 bases between them. CDR3 nucleotide sequence: TGTGCCAGCAGCTTAGACAGGAATTCACCCCTCCACTTT. It specifies CASSLDRNSPLHF.

The chain combines TRBV5-1 with TRBJ1-5; TRBD1 is a possible D gene (6 bases). V was cut by 4 bases and J by 5 bases, with 16 bases left in between. CDR1 SGHRS and CDR2 YFSETQ come from the germline V gene. The CDR3 sequence is 15 residues long. CDR3: CASSPTGNEYQPQHF. The CDR3 nucleotides are TGCGCCAGCAGCCCAACAGGGAACGAGTATCAGCCCCAGCATTTT.

The sample holds a few counts of this clone. This sample includes further DNA sequences coding for the same CDR3. The V and J genes are TRBV7-2 and TRBJ1-5; TRBD1 matches at 8 bases. CDR1 SGHTA and CDR2 FQGNSA come from the germline V gene. This CDR3 has 15 amino acids. Trimming at V came to 5 bases and at J to 2 bases, leaving 5 bases not matched to a gene. The CDR3 nucleotides are TGTGCCAGCAGCCTGACAGGGGAGGGCAATCAGCCCCAGCATTTT. This sequence encodes CASSLTGEGNQPQHF.

The chain joins TRBV3-1 (or the pseudogene TRBV3-2) to TRBJ2-1; a possible D gene is TRBD2 (5 bases). This CDR3 has 15 residues. CDR1 and CDR2 from the germline V gene are LGHDT and YNNKEL (reference sequence). V lost 1 base to trimming and J lost 0 bases, with 7 bases between them. The CDR3 DNA sequence: TGTGCCAGCAGCCAAGCGGGGAGCTCCTACAATGAGCAGTTCTTC. Translation gives CASSQAGSSYNEQFF.